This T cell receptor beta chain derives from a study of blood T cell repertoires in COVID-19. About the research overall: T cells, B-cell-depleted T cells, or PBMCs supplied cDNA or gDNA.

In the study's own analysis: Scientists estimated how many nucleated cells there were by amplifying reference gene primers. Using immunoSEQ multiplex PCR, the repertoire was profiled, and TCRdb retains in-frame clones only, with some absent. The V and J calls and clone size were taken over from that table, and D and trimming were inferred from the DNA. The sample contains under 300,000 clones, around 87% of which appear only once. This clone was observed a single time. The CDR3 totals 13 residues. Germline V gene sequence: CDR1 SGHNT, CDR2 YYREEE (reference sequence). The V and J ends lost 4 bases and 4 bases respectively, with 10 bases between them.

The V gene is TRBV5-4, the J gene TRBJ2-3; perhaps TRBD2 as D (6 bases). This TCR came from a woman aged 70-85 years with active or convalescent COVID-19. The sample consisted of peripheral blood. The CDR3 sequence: CASSRRGADTQYF. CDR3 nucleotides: TGTGCCAGCAGCCGGAGGGGTGCAGATACGCAGTATTTT.